Listed here are 8 T cell receptor beta chains from one sample, sequenced in a study of blood T cell repertoires in COVID-19. Libraries were prepared by immunoSEQ multiplex PCR; TCRdb keeps only in-frame clonotypes and omits some of them. The sample gives roughly 230,000 clones, 88% of which show up once; 1.7% is in the top ten. The sequenced material came from peripheral blood. Receptor source: a man in his 70s with acute or convalescent COVID-19.

This rearrangement joins TRBV6-1 to TRBJ2-7, with D unclear. Germline values: CDR1 MNHNS, CDR2 SASEGT. V lost 3 bases, J lost 2 bases, and 8 bases lay in between. The CDR3 consists of 13 residues. The CDR3 loop reads CASSEQATYEQYF. CDR3 nucleotides: TGTGCCAGCAGTGAGCAGGCCACCTACGAGCAGTACTTC.

The chain has TRBV5-1 and TRBJ2-3; TRBD2 matches 10 bases. Trimming took 3 bases from V and 4 from J; bases not matched to a gene: 5. The CDR3 loop spans 15 amino acids. CDR1 is SGHRS and CDR2 is YFSETQ in the germline V gene. Written as DNA, the CDR3 is TGCGCCAGCAGCTCGGGACTAGCGAAATCAGATACGCAGTATTTT. Residues: CASSSGLAKSDTQYF.

The V call is TRBV11-1, the J call TRBJ2-5; D remains ambiguous. The CDR3 is 13 residues long. Germline CDR1 and CDR2: SGHAT and FQDESV (reference sequence). The ends were cut back, 5 bases at V and 5 bases at J, with 12 bases in the middle. CDR3 sequence (DNA): TGTGCCAGCAGCCGAAGCTTGGTGGAGACCCAGTACTTC. Translated, it gives CASSRSLVETQYF.

In this sample, this clone turned up once. This chain joins TRBV3-1 (or the pseudogene TRBV3-2) and TRBJ1-3, with no clear D. Germline CDR1 is LGHDT and CDR2 is YNNKEL (reference sequence). V was pared by 0 bases and J by 0 bases, with 9 bases between. The CDR3 totals 16 residues. The CDR3 protein is CASSQERGLSGNTIYF. CDR3 nucleotides: TGTGCCAGCAGCCAAGAACGCGGACTCTCTGGAAACACCATATATTTT.

This clone was recorded many times. The genes are TRBV6-4 and TRBJ2-1; 10 nucleotides agree with TRBD2. V was clipped by 4 bases and J by 7 bases; unmatched bases: 4. Germline-derived CDR1 and CDR2 are MRHNA and SNTAGT. This CDR3 comprises 14 residues. CDR3 residues: CASSVAGGVNEQFF. DNA of the CDR3: TGTGCCAGCAGTGTAGCGGGAGGAGTGAATGAGCAGTTCTTC.

V gene TRBV4-1 combines with J gene TRBJ2-2; 8 bases agree with TRBD1. Germline CDR1 reads MGHRA; CDR2 reads YSYEKL. The junction had 11 bases not matched to a gene; V was cut back by 1 base and J by 1 base. This CDR3 is 19 amino acids long. For the CDR3, the DNA is TGCGCCAGCAGCCAAGTTCATACCCGGACAGGGCGGAACACCGGGGAGCTGTTTTTT. It encodes CASSQVHTRTGRNTGELFF.

The V and J genes are TRBV7-3 and TRBJ2-2, with 9 bases that match TRBD2. V dropped 5 bases and J dropped 4; count of bases not matched to a gene: 5. Germline CDR1 and CDR2: SGHTA and FQGTGA. The length of the CDR3 is 15 residues. DNA of the CDR3: TGTGCCAGCAGCCGTGGGACTAGCCCCACCGGGGAGCTGTTTTTT. This codes for CASSRGTSPTGELFF. Full variable domain (missing parts from reference TRBV7-3 and TRBJ2-2): GAGVSQTPSNKVTEKGKYVELRCDPISGHTALYWYRQSLGQGPEFLIYFQGTGAADDSGLPNDRFFAVRPEGSVSTLKIQRTERGDSAVYLCASSRGTSPTGELFFGEGSRLTVL.

The CDR3 sequence is CASSLGVQGYGGYTF. CDR3 sequence (DNA): TGTGCCAGCAGCTTAGGGGTCCAGGGTTATGGAGGCTACACCTTC. The chain carries TRBV11-2 and TRBJ1-2, with D possibly being TRBD1 (5 bases). This CDR3 is 15 amino acids long. Trimming took 1 base from V and 8 from J, leaving 17 bases between them. CDR1 and CDR2 (germline): SGHAT, FQNNGV.